The 12 T cell receptor beta chains reported below all come from one sample, sequenced in a study of shared T cell receptors in the human thymus. The data were produced by immunoSEQ multiplex PCR, yet TCRdb's version contains in-frame clones alone and is incomplete. The sample has 500,000 to 750,000 clones, roughly 88% seen once. This sample also belongs to another study, concerning human thymus T cells.

The sequenced material came from thymocytes. These receptors were collected from a boy less than two years old with a congenital heart defect.

The chain employs TRBV19 and TRBJ2-4, with D maybe TRBD2 (6 bases). V dropped 7 bases and J dropped 3 bases, with 16 bases sitting between them. This CDR3 has 15 amino acids. Germline V gene lookup returns CDR1 LNHDA and CDR2 SQIVND (reference sequence). The DNA of the CDR3 is TGTGCCAGTATTGCCTCGGGACTTGGCAAAAACATTCAGTACTTC. Amino acid sequence: CASIASGLGKNIQYF.

The chain joins TRBV28 to TRBJ2-7; TRBD1 matches at 7 bases. The CDR3 extends over 15 amino acids. The germline CDR1 and CDR2 sequences are MDHEN and SYDVKM. J lost 1 base, V lost 4 bases, and 7 bases had no gene match. Written as DNA, the CDR3 is TGTGCCAGCAGTTCGGGACAGACACAATCCTACGAGCAGTACTTC. This gives the protein CASSSGQTQSYEQYF.

V and J are TRBV10-3 and TRBJ2-3, with 9 bases fitting TRBD2. V shed 10 bases and J 3 bases; nucleotides not matched to a gene: 17. The CDR3 is 17 residues long. Germline CDR1 is ENHRY and CDR2 is SYGVKD. CDR3 sequence: CATSRLAGPTTTDTQYF. The CDR3, as DNA: TGTGCCACCTCCCGTCTAGCGGGACCCACCACGACAGATACGCAGTATTTT.

J is TRBJ2-7 and V is TRBV5-1, with 7 bases lining up with TRBD2. Unmatched junction bases numbered 7, after V lost 1 base and J lost 6 bases. Germline CDR1 and CDR2: SGHRS and YFSETQ. CDR3 length: 14 amino acids. This CDR3 reads CASSLRGRAIEQYF. The DNA of the CDR3 is TGCGCCAGCAGCTTGAGAGGGAGGGCAATCGAGCAGTACTTC.

The CDR3: CASSSPERTSENRVWFF. CDR3 sequence (DNA): TGTGCCAGCAGTTCCCCGGAAAGGACTAGCGAGAATAGGGTTTGGTTCTTC. The V gene is TRBV27, the J gene TRBJ2-1; 9 nucleotides align to TRBD2. The germline V gene encodes CDR1 MNHEY and CDR2 SMNVEV (reference sequence). The CDR3 totals 17 residues. J was trimmed by 15 bases and V by 4 bases; bases with no gene match: 22.

This sequence joins TRBV10-3 and TRBJ2-7; D possibly corresponds to TRBD2 (6 bases). Germline loops: CDR1 ENHRY, CDR2 SYGVKD. Trimming stripped 0 bases from V and 3 bases from J, with 15 bases between. The CDR3 sequence is 16 residues long. The CDR3 DNA sequence: TGTGCCATCAGTGAGTCGGGACTGCTGGGTCACTACGAGCAGTACTTC. It encodes CAISESGLLGHYEQYF.

There are a few counts of this clone. The rearrangement links TRBV5-5 to TRBJ1-1, with D possibly being TRBD1 (6 bases). Germline CDR1 and CDR2: SGHKS and YYEKEE (reference sequence). Trimming took 7 bases from V and 5 from J, leaving 21 bases between them. The CDR3 is made up of 15 amino acids. In DNA, the CDR3 is TGTGCCAGCCGAAGCCAGGAGTTAGGGGGAACTGAAGCTTTCTTT. This encodes CASRSQELGGTEAFF.

This chain joins TRBV7-9 and TRBJ2-2, with D maybe TRBD1 (6 bases). V was pared by 6 bases and J by 1 base, with 15 bases between. The CDR3 extends over 16 amino acids. Germline CDR1 and CDR2: SEHNR and FQNEAQ (reference sequence). The CDR3 here is CASRPTGSGNTGELFF. The CDR3 bases are TGTGCCAGCAGGCCTACAGGGTCGGGGAACACCGGGGAGCTGTTTTTT.

V and J are TRBV4-3 and TRBJ2-7; 12 bases are a match to TRBD1. V was pared by 0 bases and J by 5 bases, with 5 bases of the junction left unmatched. Per the germline V gene, CDR1 is LGHNA and CDR2 is YSLEER. The CDR3 length is 16 residues. The CDR3 DNA reads as TGCGCCAGCAGCCAAGACCCCCGGGACAGGGGGCACGAGCAGTACTTC. Protein sequence: CASSQDPRDRGHEQYF.

The chain has TRBV2 and TRBJ2-7, with 8 bases aligning to TRBD2. The CDR3 is made up of 16 amino acids. The ends lost 1 base at V and 5 bases at J; junction bases unmatched: 10. Per germline, CDR1 SNHLY and CDR2 FYNNEI. CDR3 coding DNA: TGTGCCAGCAGTGAAGGAGATAGCGGGATATGGGACGAGCAGTACTTC. Residues: CASSEGDSGIWDEQYF.

This chain connects TRBV9 to TRBJ2-2, with 7 bases that match TRBD2. Germline assignment: CDR1 SGDLS and CDR2 YYNGEE. There are 21 residues in the CDR3. V lost 4 bases to trimming and J lost 2 bases; unmatched junction nucleotides: 23. The CDR3 region is CASSSTRGDRAHLFNTGELFF. DNA for the CDR3: TGTGCCAGCAGCTCTACTCGGGGGGATAGGGCCCATTTATTCAACACCGGGGAGCTGTTTTTT.

The V call is TRBV27, the J call TRBJ2-7, with a weak D call TRBD1 (6 bases). Looked up from germline, CDR1 is MNHEY and CDR2 is SMNVEV (reference sequence). Between the trimmed V and J ends, which lost 0 bases and 3 bases, there was a span of 9 bases. The CDR3 extends over 14 amino acids. This chain's CDR3 is CASSLSKQGYEQYF. The CDR3, as DNA: TGTGCCAGCAGTTTATCGAAACAGGGCTACGAGCAGTACTTC.